One TCR beta chain is described in this entry. What it binds is unknown. Repertoires were generated with immunoSEQ multiplex PCR, while TCRdb's copy carries only in-frame clones and drops some. The table lists 30,000 to 35,000 clones, around three quarters of them singletons. Deletions cut 5 bases from V and 5 bases from J, with 14 bases between. The germline V gene encodes CDR1 SEHNR and CDR2 FQNEAQ (reference sequence). The CDR3 sequence is 14 residues long. This entry comes from a study of STAT3 mutations in large granular lymphocyte leukemia. Study details: Over half of T-LGLL patients had one or more immunosuppressive regimens. Study-wide results and limits: After therapy, 6 of 18 patients switched clonotypes, all new clones STAT3 wild type. At least one immunodominant TCR beta clonotype appeared in every T-cell large granular lymphocyte leukemia patient.

This chain joins TRBV7-9 and TRBJ2-3; no reliable D call. The source is a woman in her forties or fifties with T-cell large granular lymphocyte leukemia. Some clones in this sample may be carry-over from other donors' samples. Sequenced input: peripheral blood mononuclear cells. The CDR3 nucleotides are TGTGCCAGCAGCCCCCTAGTGAGAAAAGATACGCAGTATTTT. Its protein product is CASSPLVRKDTQYF.